This TCR beta chain was obtained from a study of CD8 T cells in Susac syndrome. General study points: Detection of Susac-specific public clones gave 15 to 20 in total CD8+ repertoires and 4 or 5 in CD8+ TEMRA repertoires.

Reverse transcription of roughly 0.5 to 1 ug RNA was performed with random hexamers. A single record per CDR3 protein comes from TCRdb applying MiXCR to the immunoSEQ multiplex PCR reads. The repertoire holds roughly 84,000 distinct CDR3 sequences, 95% to 96% seen once, with approximately 0.42% in the top ten. Germline assignment: CDR1 SGHAT and CDR2 FQNNGV. V was clipped by 1 base and J by 4 bases; unmatched bases: 4. The CDR3 is 15 residues long. About this clonotype itself: The antigen remains undetermined.

Specimen: CD8+ T cells from PBMCs. The rearrangement links TRBV11-2 to TRBJ2-5; 9 bases map to TRBD1. This receptor was taken from a human donor with Susac syndrome. CDR3 DNA sequence: TGTGCCAGCAGCTTAGGGGACAGGGTGGGAGAGACCCAGTACTTC. Protein product: CASSLGDRVGETQYF.